This T cell receptor beta chain was sequenced for a study of OX40 agonist ivuxolimab in advanced cancers. Turning to this clone: Its antigen is not identified.

The assay was immunoSEQ multiplex PCR, and TCRdb's table has in-frame clones only and misses some. Among roughly 48,000 clones listed, about 85% were seen once. General study results and limits: The CD4+ and CD8+ T cells in the blood had expanded clonally by week 6 at 0.1 to 3.0 mg/kg.

Trimming shortened V by 8 bases and J by 4 bases, and 14 bases separated the two germline ends. The CDR3 contains 13 residues. The germline V gene has CDR1 SGDLS and CDR2 YYNGEE. Sequenced here: CD4+ or CD8+ T cells sorted from blood, sampled in a trial of the OX40 agonist ivuxolimab. V usage is TRBV9 and J usage is TRBJ2-3; tentatively, D is TRBD1 (6 bases). The source of this sequence is an adult with an advanced solid tumor such as melanoma, head and neck, liver or kidney cancer. CDR3 protein: CASNRERADTQYF. The DNA of the CDR3 is TGTGCCAGTAACAGGGAGAGAGCAGATACGCAGTATTTT.